The 10 T cell receptor beta chains reported below all come from one sample, sequenced in a study of OX40 agonist ivuxolimab in advanced cancers. Sequencing was performed with immunoSEQ multiplex PCR; in TCRdb, only in-frame clones are kept and a portion is missing. The sample lists 50,000 to 70,000 clones; just over 85% were seen once. Source: CD4+ or CD8+ T cells sorted from blood, taken in a trial of the OX40 agonist ivuxolimab. These receptor sequences come from an adult with an advanced solid tumor such as melanoma, head and neck, liver or kidney cancer.

This clone appeared a few times. The chain uses TRBV6-1 and TRBJ2-6; D possibly corresponds to TRBD1 (5 bases). Looked up from germline, CDR1 is MNHNS and CDR2 is SASEGT. The CDR3 length is 14 residues. V lost 6 bases and J lost 2, with 8 bases in between. In DNA form, the CDR3 reads TGTGCCAGCAGGGCAGGGACTGGGGCCAACGTCCTGACTTTC. Its protein product is CASRAGTGANVLTF.

This rearrangement joins TRBV6-1 to TRBJ1-2; 7 nucleotides agree with TRBD1. CDR3 length: 14 residues. The J segment lost 5 bases and the V segment lost 7 bases, leaving 10 bases of the junction unmatched. The germline gives CDR1 MNHNS, CDR2 SASEGT. This chain's CDR3 is CASMPGQRTYGYTF. The CDR3, as DNA: TGTGCCAGCATGCCGGGACAGAGAACATATGGCTACACCTTC.

The V and J genes are TRBV6-6 and TRBJ1-6, with D perhaps TRBD1 (6 bases). The V end lost 6 bases, the J end lost 14 bases, and 26 bases lay between the germline ends. The CDR3 consists of 16 residues. The germline gives CDR1 MNHNY, CDR2 SVGAGI (reference sequence). The CDR3 bases are TGTGCCAGCAGCTTGGGTGGCGTGGGGGCCGCCGTGTCCCTCCACTTT. Protein sequence: CASSLGGVGAAVSLHF.

Turning to this clone: This CDR3 is also generated by other DNA sequences in the sample. The chain has TRBV6-1 and TRBJ2-2; D may match TRBD1 or TRBD2 (7 bases each). The CDR3 runs 14 residues. Per germline, CDR1 MNHNS and CDR2 SASEGT. Trimming took off 6 bases at V and 6 bases at J, with 14 bases between the two ends. In DNA form, the CDR3 reads TGTGCCAGCAGACCAGGGGGGGGGCCCGGGGAGCTGTTTTTT. As protein: CASRPGGGPGELFF.

The chain couples TRBV13 to TRBJ1-4; no reliable D call. Per germline, CDR1 PRHDT and CDR2 FYEKMQ (reference sequence). The length of the CDR3 is 16 residues. Trimming removed 0 bases from V and 6 bases from J, with 14 bases in between. CDR3 sequence reads: CASSLGRPGQHEKLFF. The CDR3 DNA is TGTGCCAGCAGCTTAGGCCGTCCAGGTCAACATGAAAAACTGTTTTTT.

The rearrangement joins TRBV7-9 to TRBJ2-1; the match to TRBD2 covers 10 bases. Unmatched junction bases numbered 4, after V lost 5 bases and J lost 3 bases. Germline V lookup: CDR1 SEHNR, CDR2 FQNEAQ (reference sequence). The CDR3 contains 15 residues. The CDR3 is CASSPRTSGYNEQFF. The CDR3 DNA is TGTGCCAGCAGCCCGCGGACTAGCGGCTACAATGAGCAGTTCTTC.

The chain uses TRBV2 and TRBJ1-6; 8 positions agree with TRBD1. CDR3 length equals 16 residues. Germline trimming cut 7 bases from V and 10 bases from J; bases unmatched to any gene: 15. Germline V gene sequence: CDR1 SNHLY, CDR2 FYNNEI. The CDR3 nucleotides are TGTGCCAGCACCCTTGACAGGGGAAAAACGTCCTCACCCCTCCACTTT. Its protein is CASTLDRGKTSSPLHF. Full variable domain (outside the CDR3, taken from reference TRBV2 and TRBJ1-6): EPEVTQTPSHQVTQMGQEVILRCVPISNHLYFYWYRQILGQKVEFLVSFYNNEISEKSEIFDDQFSVERPDGSNFTLKIRSTKLEDSAMYFCASTLDRGKTSSPLHFGNGTRLTVT.

The chain recombines TRBV19 with TRBJ1-1, with TRBD1 as a possible D gene (5 bases). The CDR3 has 12 residues. CDR1 and CDR2 from the germline V gene are LNHDA and SQIVND (reference sequence). V was clipped by 3 bases and J by 10 bases, with 12 bases between them. The CDR3 loop reads CASSILGRGAFF. The CDR3 DNA is TGTGCCAGTAGTATTTTGGGGAGGGGAGCTTTCTTT.

The gene calls are TRBV29-1 and TRBJ2-1; D possibly corresponds to TRBD2 (5 bases). The CDR3 has 12 amino acids. Trimming stripped 3 bases from V and 8 bases from J, with 11 bases between. Germline V gene lookup returns CDR1 SQVTM and CDR2 ANQGSEA. Written as DNA, the CDR3 is TGCAGCGTTGAGTCTCTAGCCTATGAGCAGTTCTTC. Translation: CSVESLAYEQFF.

V and J are TRBV18 and TRBJ2-3; D call uncertain. Germline-derived CDR1 and CDR2 are KGHSH and LQKENI. This CDR3 is built from 14 residues. Trimming cost V 0 bases and J 0 bases, with 4 bases left between them. The CDR3 sequence: CASSPPHSTDTQYF. The CDR3 coding sequence is TGTGCCAGCTCACCACCACACAGCACAGATACGCAGTATTTT. Full variable domain (missing parts from reference TRBV18 and TRBJ2-3): NAGVMQNPRHLVRRRGQEARLRCSPMKGHSHVYWYRQLPEEGLKFMVYLQKENIIDESGMPKERFSAEFPKEGPSILRIQQVVRGDSAAYFCASSPPHSTDTQYFGPGTRLTVL.